The rows below give T cell receptor beta chains drawn from one sample of a study of blood T cell repertoires in COVID-19. Repertoires were generated with immunoSEQ multiplex PCR, while TCRdb's copy carries only in-frame clones and drops some. The sample comprises roughly 58,000 clones, around two thirds of which are singletons, and around 54% rests with the top ten. The sample was PBMCs or T cells enriched from blood (not recorded which). The receptors derive from an older woman who had been exposed to COVID-19. Both conserved end residues are part of each CDR3. D genes are given only for firm matches. Clone size, where shown, is once, few, many, or a class for clones that have expanded.

v_call	j_call	d_call	clone_size	cdr3_nt	cdr3_aa
TRBV4-2	TRBJ2-2	.	.	TGTGCCAGCAGCCACCATCTCACAGGGCCCACCAACACCGGGGAGCTGTTTTTT	CASSHHLTGPTNTGELFF
TRBV24-1	TRBJ2-2	.	few	TGTGCCACCAGTGCCCAGGCCACCGGGGAGCTGTTTTTT	CATSAQATGELFF
TRBV18	TRBJ1-2	.	.	TGTGCCAGCTCACCCGACTATGGCTACACCTTC	CASSPDYGYTF
TRBV24-1	TRBJ2-1	TRBD2	few	TGTGCCACCAGTGATTCGACTAGCGGGAGAACTAATGAGCAGTTCTTC	CATSDSTSGRTNEQFF
TRBV24-1	TRBJ1-5	.	.	TGTGCCACCAGTGGCACTCTGAATCAGCCCCAGCATTTT	CATSGTLNQPQHF
TRBV7-2	TRBJ2-7	.	.	TGTGCCAGCAGCTTAGTGGGTCGCAGGACTTCCTACGAGCAGTACTTC	CASSLVGRRTSYEQYF
TRBV5-1	TRBJ1-6	.	.	TGCGCCAGCAGCCGAACTGGGACAAGTTATAATTCACCCCTCCACTTT	CASSRTGTSYNSPLHF
TRBV9	TRBJ2-3	TRBD2	.	TGTGCCAGCAGCGTCGAGATAACGACGGGACTAGTGGGCTCTAGCAGCACAGATACGCAGTATTTT	CASSVEITTGLVGSSSTDTQYF
TRBV6-1	TRBJ1-1	.	medium-sized	TGTGCCAGCAGTGAACAAGGAGTCACTGAAGCTTTCTTT	CASSEQGVTEAFF
TRBV5-4	TRBJ1-1	TRBD1	few	TGTGCCAGCAGCTTGGAAAACAGGGGGACTGAAGCTTTCTTT	CASSLENRGTEAFF
TRBV4-1	TRBJ2-2	TRBD2	.	TGCGCCAGCAGCCAAGAGAGCGGGAGCGCCACCGGGGAGCTGTTTTTT	CASSQESGSATGELFF
TRBV28	TRBJ2-7	TRBD2	.	TGTGCCAGCAGTTCCTCACTAGCGACCTACGAGCAGTACTTC	CASSSSLATYEQYF
TRBV7-9	TRBJ2-5	TRBD2	.	TGTGCCAGCAGCTTAGGGGTTAGCGGGACCACACTTAGTACCCAGTACTTC	CASSLGVSGTTLSTQYF
TRBV15	TRBJ2-3	.	.	TGTGCCACCAGCAGAGGAAGTTTCGGGGATACGCAGTATTTT	CATSRGSFGDTQYF
TRBV6-5	TRBJ2-1	.	once	TGTGCCAGCACGGCGGGACTTCAGAATAATGAGCAGTTCTTC	CASTAGLQNNEQFF
TRBV11-3	TRBJ2-7	.	.	TGTGCCAGCAGCTTAGCAAGGGGAACCGAGCAGTACTTC	CASSLARGTEQYF
TRBV9	TRBJ1-1	.	many	TGTGCCAGCAGCGTAGCAGGGGCTGACACTGAAGCTTTCTTT	CASSVAGADTEAFF
TRBV19	TRBJ1-1	TRBD1	.	TGTGCCAGTAGGCCCCGGACAGGGGAAGCTTTCTTT	CASRPRTGEAFF
TRBV11-2	TRBJ2-1	TRBD2	many	TGTGCCAGCAGCTTAACGGGGGGACTAGGGTACAATGAGCAGTTCTTC	CASSLTGGLGYNEQFF
TRBV19	TRBJ2-2	.	once	TGTGCCAGTAGTATCAATTTGCCTAGGGGTCCCGGGGAGCTGTTTTTT	CASSINLPRGPGELFF
TRBV7-9	TRBJ1-1	TRBD1	.	TGTGCCAGCAGCCGGGGACAGGGGAATTTGAACACTGAAGCTTTCTTT	CASSRGQGNLNTEAFF
TRBV7-7	TRBJ1-1	.	.	TGTGCTAGCAGCTTATCACAGAACACTGAAGCTTTCTTT	CASSLSQNTEAFF
TRBV9	TRBJ1-4	TRBD1	.	TGTGCCAGCAGCCCCGGGGACAGGGGCGGGAACGAAAAACTGTTTTTT	CASSPGDRGGNEKLFF
TRBV27	TRBJ2-7	.	.	TGTGCCAGCAGTCTCGTGGGGCTACCCCAGCAGTACTTC	CASSLVGLPQQYF
TRBV15	TRBJ2-2	TRBD1	.	TGTGCCACCAGCAGACGGACAGGGGGTTTAGGCGGGGAGCTGTTTTTT	CATSRRTGGLGGELFF
TRBV5-1	TRBJ2-7	TRBD1	.	TGCGCCAGCAGCTTTCTGGCAGGGGGCATGGACTACGAGCAGTACTTC	CASSFLAGGMDYEQYF
TRBV9	TRBJ1-1	.	.	TGTGCCAGCAGCACTACAAAGGGGGACACTGAAGCTTTCTTT	CASSTTKGDTEAFF